The 24 T cell receptor beta chains listed next were all sequenced from one sample in a study of response to subunit inactivated influenza vaccine. TCRdb analysed the RT-PCR reads with MiXCR anew, one entry per CDR3 protein. The table lists about 650,000 distinct CDR3 sequences, 15% to 17% of them singletons. Sequenced material: PBMCs from blood, taken roughly 12 days after vaccination. The source is a man aged 50 or older who received an inactivated influenza vaccine.

A few counts support this clonotype. The gene calls are TRBV2 and TRBJ1-5; D not certain. The CDR3 sequence is 14 residues long. Trimming stripped 4 bases from V and 4 bases from J, with 11 bases between. Germline CDR1 and CDR2: SNHLY and FYNNEI. CDR3 residues: CASSAGRSNQPQHF. In DNA, the CDR3 is TGTGCCAGCAGTGCGGGCAGGTCTAATCAGCCCCAGCATTTT.

In nucleotides, the CDR3 is TGTGCCAGCTCACCACGCGAAGGGACAGACCATTCCTACGAGCAGTACTTC. Residues: CASSPREGTDHSYEQYF. The V and J genes are TRBV18 and TRBJ2-7; 7 bases agree with TRBD1. Germline CDR1 reads KGHSH; CDR2 reads LQKENI. The CDR3 length is 17 residues. Losses at the gene ends were 1 base for V and 1 base for J; bases not matched to a gene: 10.

The chain joins TRBV20-1 to TRBJ2-2, with 14 bases identical to TRBD2. The germline CDR1 and CDR2 sequences are DFQATT and SNEGSKA (reference sequence). The CDR3 sequence is 17 residues long. Germline trimming cut 0 bases from V and 6 bases from J; bases unmatched to any gene: 6. The CDR3 region has the DNA TGCAGTGCTAGAGATCGACTAGCGGGGGGGCCATCCGGGGAGCTGTTTTTT. Amino acids: CSARDRLAGGPSGELFF.

The V gene is TRBV4-1, the J gene TRBJ1-1; D gene uncertain. CDR3 length equals 14 residues. Germline values: CDR1 MGHRA, CDR2 YSYEKL. The V and J ends lost 0 bases and 5 bases respectively, with 10 bases between them. Here the CDR3 reads CASSQETRRTEAFF. DNA for the CDR3: TGCGCCAGCAGCCAAGAAACGAGGCGGACTGAAGCTTTCTTT.

This clonotype has more than one count but fewer than ten. The chain recombines TRBV3-1 with TRBJ1-1, with a possible D match to TRBD1 (6 bases). Trimming removed 2 bases at V and 7 bases at J, with 14 bases between. The CDR3 runs to 14 residues. Germline CDR1 LGHDT, CDR2 YNNKEL (reference sequence). The CDR3 protein is CASSQSGGWIEAFF. The CDR3 bases are TGTGCCAGCAGCCAATCCGGGGGCTGGATTGAAGCTTTCTTT.

This clonotype was observed a handful of times. The V call is TRBV24-1, the J call TRBJ1-5, with no clear D. V lost 8 bases, J lost 7 bases, and 14 bases lay in between. CDR3 length: 13 amino acids. Looked up from germline, CDR1 is KGHDR and CDR2 is SFDVKD. The CDR3 region is CATMRGVGQPQHF. The CDR3 region has the DNA TGTGCCACCATGCGCGGTGTTGGGCAGCCCCAGCATTTT.

V and J are TRBV29-1 and TRBJ2-2; no firm D call. This CDR3 is 12 amino acids long. V lost 4 bases and J lost 6, with 9 bases in between. Per germline, CDR1 SQVTM and CDR2 ANQGSEA. DNA of the CDR3: TGCAGCGTTGTTTTCCCCTCCGGGGAGCTGTTTTTT. Translated, it gives CSVVFPSGELFF.

V and J are TRBV6-2 or TRBV6-3 and TRBJ1-5; 7 bases match TRBD1. The germline V gene has CDR1 MNHEY and CDR2 SVGEGT. This CDR3 region has 14 residues. The ends lost 10 bases at V and 1 base at J; junction bases unmatched: 7. The chain's CDR3 is CATTGTESNQPQHF. In nucleotides, the CDR3 is TGTGCCACGACAGGGACTGAGAGCAATCAGCCCCAGCATTTT.

This clonotype was seen more than once but under ten times. This chain joins TRBV5-1 and TRBJ2-2, with 8 positions matching TRBD2. The CDR3 length is 16 residues. With 0 bases clipped from V and 6 bases from J, the junction kept 7 bases outside the gene matches. CDR1 and CDR2 (germline): SGHRS, YFSETQ. CDR3 sequence (DNA): TGCGCCAGCAGCTTGGCCCCTAGCGGGTCTTCCGGGGAGCTGTTTTTT. Amino acid sequence: CASSLAPSGSSGELFF.

V is TRBV29-1 and J is TRBJ2-3; maybe TRBD1 (7 bases). The CDR3 is made up of 18 amino acids. Trimming cost V 4 bases and J 5 bases, with 28 bases left between them. CDR1 and CDR2 from the germline V gene are SQVTM and ANQGSEA. CDR3 protein: CSVGGRWETQGGLDTQYF. The CDR3 nucleotides are TGCAGCGTTGGAGGCCGGTGGGAAACCCAGGGGGGACTAGATACGCAGTATTTT.

V usage is TRBV4-1 and J usage is TRBJ2-3; either TRBD1 or TRBD2 may supply D (5 bases each). The germline gives CDR1 MGHRA, CDR2 YSYEKL. This CDR3 comprises 15 residues. V lost 4 bases to trimming and J lost 1 base, with 12 bases between them. CDR3 nucleotide sequence: TGCGCCAGCAGCCCCCTAAGAGGGGGCACAGATACGCAGTATTTT. It specifies CASSPLRGGTDTQYF.

The genes are TRBV7-6 and TRBJ1-3, with 9 bases matching TRBD1. Germline values: CDR1 SGHVS, CDR2 FNYEAQ. Unmatched junction bases numbered 5, after V lost 5 bases and J lost 0 bases. CDR3 length: 16 residues. CDR3 DNA sequence: TGTGCCAGCAGCCCCGGACAGGGGACCTCTGGAAACACCATATATTTT. Encoded protein: CASSPGQGTSGNTIYF.

The J gene is TRBJ1-6, the V gene TRBV3-1; the D is unclear. The length of the CDR3 is 15 residues. Trimming took 3 bases from V and 0 from J, leaving 6 bases between them. The germline CDR1 and CDR2 sequences are LGHDT and YNNKEL (reference sequence). CDR3 in amino acids: CASSHHSSYNSPLHF. The CDR3 DNA is TGTGCCAGCAGCCACCACAGCTCCTATAATTCACCCCTCCACTTT.

This clonotype was seen a handful of times. The V and J genes are TRBV20-1 and TRBJ2-1; D is ambiguous. Between the trimmed V and J ends, which lost 6 bases and 5 bases, there was a span of 8 bases. The CDR3 is 11 residues long. Looked up from germline, CDR1 is DFQATT and CDR2 is SNEGSKA (reference sequence). CDR3 sequence (DNA): TGCAGTGCCGATACTAACAATGAGCAGTTCTTC. Encoded protein: CSADTNNEQFF.

The chain links TRBV7-9 to TRBJ2-3, with a possible D match to TRBD1 (6 bases). With 3 bases removed from V and 3 bases from J, the gap between germline ends came to 16 bases. The CDR3 is 16 residues long. CDR1 SEHNR and CDR2 FQNEAQ come from the germline V gene (reference sequence). DNA of the CDR3: TGTGCCAGCAGCTTGAATGCACAGGGACCTACAGATACGCAGTATTTT. It is translated as CASSLNAQGPTDTQYF.

This clonotype was counted at least ten times. CDR3 sequence reads: CASSQGVATEQFF. The CDR3, as DNA: TGTGCCAGCAGCCAGGGGGTAGCCACTGAGCAGTTCTTC. V usage is TRBV4-2 and J usage is TRBJ2-1; D may correspond to TRBD1 or TRBD2 (5 bases each). V was cut by 3 bases and J by 9 bases, with 12 bases left in between. The CDR3 is 13 amino acids. Germline V gene data show CDR1 as LGHNA and CDR2 as YNFKEQ.

In its sample, this clonotype was seen many times. The J gene is TRBJ2-7, the V gene TRBV12-3 or TRBV12-4; the D gene is possibly TRBD2 (5 bases). CDR3 size: 12 residues. With 6 bases removed from V and 2 bases from J, the gap between germline ends came to 8 bases. The CDR3 here is CASSLAPYEQYF. The CDR3 DNA sequence: TGTGCCAGCAGCCTAGCCCCCTACGAGCAGTACTTC.

This clonotype has a count of ten or more. This chain links TRBV3-1 with TRBJ1-1; D is unclear. The CDR3 consists of 12 residues. Germline V gene lookup returns CDR1 LGHDT and CDR2 YNNKEL (reference sequence). V was clipped by 3 bases and J by 8 bases, with 10 bases between them. CDR3 sequence: CASSHPRGEAFF. DNA of the CDR3: TGTGCCAGCAGCCACCCCCGTGGGGAAGCTTTCTTT.

The chain links TRBV4-3 to TRBJ2-6; D is unresolved. CDR1 and CDR2 (germline): LGHNA, YSLEER. This CDR3 is 13 amino acids long. V gave up 0 bases and J gave up 11 bases, with 8 bases separating them. The CDR3 is CASSQDTSDVLTF. CDR3 nucleotide sequence: TGCGCCAGCAGCCAAGACACCTCAGACGTCCTGACTTTC.

In its sample, this clonotype was seen many times. The final CDR3 position lacks the conserved phenylalanine or tryptophan, pointing to a likely read error. No DNA is shown, since the ends of the CDR3 on it are uncertain; the CDR3 is the one TCRdb lists. The CDR3 region is CSVEGTLAGGPLV. V is TRBV29-1 and J is TRBJ2-1; the table gives TRBD2 as D, unverified against the DNA. The CDR3 totals 13 residues, both ends included. Germline V gene lookup returns CDR1 SQVTM and CDR2 ANQGSEA.

This clonotype was detected a few times. The V gene is TRBV6-1, the J gene TRBJ2-1, with D perhaps matching TRBD1 (6 bases). The V end was cut by 8 bases, the J end by 10 bases, with 21 bases between. The CDR3 extends over 14 amino acids. The germline CDR1 and CDR2 sequences are MNHNS and SASEGT. As DNA, the CDR3 is TGTGCCAGCGGTAAACAGGGACGGTTCGAAGAGCAGTTCTTC. It codes for CASGKQGRFEEQFF.

V is TRBV7-2 and J is TRBJ2-5, with D perhaps TRBD2 (6 bases). The CDR3 runs 16 residues. CDR1 is SGHTA, CDR2 FQGNSA, per germline. V was shortened by 1 base and J by 6 bases, with 18 bases between the two germline ends. CDR3 sequence (DNA): TGTGCCAGCAGCTTAGGCGGGACCCCTGCCGTCAAGACCCAGTACTTC. This gives the protein CASSLGGTPAVKTQYF.

The rearrangement uses TRBV12-3 or TRBV12-4 and TRBJ2-3; the match to TRBD1 covers 8 bases. The CDR3 is made up of 14 amino acids. After removal of 6 bases from V and 2 bases from J, the junction contained 4 bases not matched to a gene. This chain's CDR3 is CASSKTGATDTQYF. The CDR3 DNA follows: TGTGCCAGCAGCAAGACAGGGGCCACAGATACGCAGTATTTT.

The V call is TRBV30, the J call TRBJ2-1; 8 nucleotides align to TRBD2. The germline CDR1 and CDR2 sequences are GTSNPN and SVGIG (reference sequence). This CDR3 is 15 amino acids long. Trimming cost V 0 bases and J 4 bases; bases outside gene matches: 5. For the CDR3, the DNA is TGTGCCTGGAGTGTGGCGGGAGGTGGTTACAATGAGCAGTTCTTC. It is translated as CAWSVAGGGYNEQFF.